A selection of T cell receptor beta chains follows, all from one sample in a study of PD-1 blockade in classical Hodgkin lymphoma. TCRdb's table, derived via immunoSEQ multiplex PCR, lists solely in-frame clones and lacks some. This sample has 90,000 to 95,000 clones, with 89% found just once. The sample consisted of peripheral blood mononuclear cells (PBMCs), taken before the second cycle of nivolumab. These receptors originate from a human donor with classical Hodgkin lymphoma. Each CDR3 is given with its conserved first and last residue. D genes are given only for firm matches. Clone size is shown for a subset of rows, as once, few, many or a class of expanded clone.

j_call clone_size d_call v_call cdr3_aa cdr3_nt
TRBJ2-5 - - TRBV27 CASSLTEKETQYF TGTGCCAGCAGTTTAACAGAAAAAGAGACCCAGTACTTC
TRBJ2-3 few - TRBV12-1 CASSGRTSGSGADTQYF TGTGCCAGCAGCGGCCGGACTAGCGGGAGTGGGGCAGATACGCAGTATTTT
TRBJ2-7 - - TRBV4-1 CASSPSSAGEQYF TGCGCCAGCAGCCCTAGTTCGGCAGGCGAGCAGTACTTC
TRBJ2-1 - - TRBV6-1 CASKATSSYNEQFF TGTGCCAGCAAAGCGACTAGCTCCTACAATGAGCAGTTCTTC
TRBJ1-1 - - TRBV11-2 CASSLSPNTEAFF TGTGCCAGCAGCTTATCGCCGAACACTGAAGCTTTCTTT
TRBJ2-2 - - TRBV7-2 CASRPRGNTGELFF TGTGCCAGCAGACCCCGGGGCAACACCGGGGAGCTGTTTTTT
TRBJ2-5 once - TRBV6-1 CASLERNTQETQYF TGTGCCAGCCTTGAGCGGAACACACAAGAGACCCAGTACTTC
TRBJ2-1 - - TRBV12-1 CASSFEGHDPTSNSYNEQFF TGTGCCAGCAGCTTTGAGGGCCACGACCCCACTAGCAACTCCTACAATGAGCAGTTCTTC
TRBJ1-4 - TRBD1 TRBV5-1 CASSLVSPSQGAYEKLFF TGCGCCAGCAGCTTGGTTTCCCCATCACAGGGGGCGTATGAAAAACTGTTTTTT
TRBJ1-2 - TRBD1 TRBV15 CASRDPGQGGYTF TGTGCCTCGAGGGACCCGGGACAGGGGGGCTACACCTTC
TRBJ2-7 - TRBD2 TRBV28 CASRGSGSLSYEQYF TGTGCCAGCAGGGGTAGCGGGAGTTTATCCTACGAGCAGTACTTC